The clone carrying this T cell receptor (beta chain) was counted between two and nine times. The sample belongs to a study of response to subunit inactivated influenza vaccine. TCRdb re-analysed the RT-PCR reads in MiXCR, keeping a single row per CDR3 protein. The sample has about 540,000 distinct CDR3 sequences, under 30% seen once. This CDR3 is 13 amino acids long. Trimming removed 3 bases from V and 2 bases from J, with 6 bases in between. Germline V CDR1 and CDR2: SGHNT, YENEEA. These same data were also listed under a study on T cells expressing NK-cell markers. That study reports: Beta-chain TCR cDNA was generated via 5'RACE template switching with UMIs.

The specimen was CD4+ T cells sorted from PBMCs, collected about 11 days after vaccination. The clonotype comes from a man aged 50 to 60 who received an inactivated influenza vaccine. The V call is TRBV11-3, the J call TRBJ2-3; D remains unclear. The CDR3 here is CASSFRPTDTQYF. DNA for the CDR3: TGTGCCAGCAGCTTTCGGCCCACAGATACGCAGTATTTT.